The 16 T cell receptor beta chains below were found in one sample sequenced in a study of response to subunit inactivated influenza vaccine. TCRdb reprocessed the RT-PCR reads with MiXCR, giving one entry per CDR3 protein. This table holds 290,000 or so distinct CDR3 sequences, 20% to 25% found once. Sample: PBMCs from blood, taken less than 22 months after vaccination. All receptors derive from a man between 45 and 75 years old who received an inactivated influenza vaccine.

Here the CDR3 reads CSAQRDRFSYEQYF. In DNA form, the CDR3 reads TGCAGTGCGCAGCGCGACAGGTTTTCCTACGAGCAGTACTTC. The rearrangement joins TRBV20-1 to TRBJ2-7; D is possibly TRBD1 (6 bases). Trimming removed 6 bases from V and 1 base from J, with 16 bases in between. The CDR3 sequence is 14 residues long. Germline CDR1 DFQATT, CDR2 SNEGSKA (reference sequence).

This clonotype occurred a few times. This rearrangement joins TRBV24-1 to TRBJ2-7, with TRBD1 identical over 9 bases. In germline, CDR1 is KGHDR, CDR2 SFDVKD. The CDR3 contains 16 residues. V lost 3 bases and J lost 2; bases outside the gene matches: 7. The CDR3 DNA is TGTGCCACCAGTGATACCTCCGGGACAGGGACCTACGAGCAGTACTTC. It yields the protein CATSDTSGTGTYEQYF.

The chain employs TRBV4-3 and TRBJ1-1; D unclear. Germline V gene sequence: CDR1 LGHNA, CDR2 YSLEER. Trimming pared 0 bases from V and 1 base from J, leaving 12 bases between. This CDR3 region has 16 residues. The CDR3 region has the DNA TGCGCCAGCAGCCAAGATCTTACAGTGACGAACACTGAAGCTTTCTTT. Translating it yields CASSQDLTVTNTEAFF.

This chain joins TRBV12-3 or TRBV12-4 and TRBJ2-1, with D possibly matching TRBD2 (5 bases). The CDR3 length is 13 residues. Trimming took off 6 bases at V and 15 bases at J, with 21 bases between the two ends. The CDR3 reads CASRGSAQHRGFF. The CDR3, as DNA: TGTGCCAGCAGAGGTTCGGCGCAACATCGGGGGTTCTTC.

This sequence joins TRBV29-1 and TRBJ1-2, with 9 bases aligning to TRBD1. Per the germline V gene, CDR1 is SQVTM and CDR2 is ANQGSEA. V shed 7 bases, J shed 6 bases, and the junction held 9 bases outside the gene matches. CDR3 length equals 13 residues. The CDR3 region is CSASGTGINGYTF. CDR3 coding DNA: TGCAGCGCCTCCGGGACAGGGATCAATGGCTACACCTTC.

This chain joins TRBV20-1 and TRBJ2-7; unclear D gene. The CDR3 has 14 amino acids. The V end was cut by 4 bases, the J end by 3 bases, with 16 bases between. The germline gives CDR1 DFQATT, CDR2 SNEGSKA (reference sequence). In DNA form, the CDR3 reads TGCAGTGCTACATCCTACGAGCCTAGCTACGAGCAGTACTTC. This codes for CSATSYEPSYEQYF.

The gene calls are TRBV10-3 and TRBJ2-2, with a weak D call TRBD1 (7 bases). The CDR3 totals 14 residues. Trimming took off 11 bases at V and 0 bases at J, with 13 bases between the two ends. CDR1 and CDR2 (germline): ENHRY, SYGVKD. DNA of the CDR3: TGTGCCTCCAGGGGGGCGGCGAACACCGGGGAGCTGTTTTTT. Encoded protein: CASRGAANTGELFF.

This clonotype was counted many times. The chain links TRBV7-9 to TRBJ1-1; weak D call: TRBD1 (6 bases). Germline CDR1 reads SEHNR; CDR2 reads FQNEAQ (reference sequence). The CDR3 contains 14 residues. Deletions cut 2 bases from V and 1 base from J, with 8 bases between. The CDR3 loop reads CASSLIRGNTEAFF. CDR3 nucleotide sequence: TGTGCCAGCAGCTTAATCAGGGGGAACACTGAAGCTTTCTTT.

The V call is TRBV20-1, the J call TRBJ1-5; 10 positions agree with TRBD1. The CDR3 is 14 amino acids. The J segment lost 4 bases and the V segment lost 3 bases, leaving 3 bases of the junction unmatched. Germline V CDR1 and CDR2: DFQATT, SNEGSKA (reference sequence). The CDR3 DNA follows: TGCAGTGCTAGGACAGGGGGCCGTAATCAGCCCCAGCATTTT. It is translated as CSARTGGRNQPQHF.

The gene calls are TRBV19 and TRBJ1-2; tentative D call: TRBD1 (5 bases). Germline assignment: CDR1 LNHDA and CDR2 SQIVND (reference sequence). V lost 6 bases to trimming and J lost 4 bases, with 12 bases between them. CDR3 size: 13 residues. The chain's CDR3 is CASSGTIPYGYTF. CDR3 DNA: TGTGCCAGTAGCGGGACCATCCCCTATGGCTACACCTTC.

J is TRBJ2-1 and V is TRBV9; 8 bases map to TRBD2. There are 15 residues in the CDR3. Germline V gene lookup returns CDR1 SGDLS and CDR2 YYNGEE. V dropped 2 bases and J dropped 0; count of bases not matched to a gene: 1. CDR3 in amino acids: CASSVGLGSYNEQFF. The DNA for the CDR3 is TGTGCCAGCAGCGTGGGACTAGGCTCCTACAATGAGCAGTTCTTC.

This clonotype was counted between two and nine times. This rearrangement joins TRBV2 to TRBJ1-6; maybe TRBD1 (5 bases). The CDR3 is 17 amino acids. Germline CDR1 reads SNHLY; CDR2 reads FYNNEI. Trimming left V 7 bases short and J 4 bases short, with 20 bases between. CDR3 protein: CASKKGGTGTYNSPLHF. In DNA, the CDR3 is TGTGCCAGCAAAAAAGGTGGTACAGGCACTTATAATTCACCCCTCCACTTT.

This clonotype was seen a handful of times. The gene calls are TRBV20-1 and TRBJ1-4; weak D call: TRBD1 (6 bases). CDR1 and CDR2 (germline): DFQATT, SNEGSKA (reference sequence). The CDR3 consists of 14 residues. Trimming cost V 3 bases and J 6 bases, with 14 bases left between them. DNA for the CDR3: TGCAGTGCTAGCTCCCGACAGGCGTATGAAAAACTGTTTTTT. It codes for CSASSRQAYEKLFF.

This clonotype came up a few times. The gene calls are TRBV15 and TRBJ1-5; D is unclear. Germline values: CDR1 LNHNV, CDR2 YYDKDF (reference sequence). V was cut by 0 bases and J by 6 bases, with 12 bases left in between. The CDR3 length is 15 residues. The CDR3 region has the DNA TGTGCCACCAGCAGAGATTTCGATGTGGGTCAGCCCCAGCATTTT. Protein product: CATSRDFDVGQPQHF.

The V gene is TRBV5-6, the J gene TRBJ1-5, with a tentative D call TRBD1 (5 bases). CDR1 and CDR2 from the germline V gene are SGHDT and YYEEEE. The CDR3 is 12 residues long. V lost 3 bases and J 9 bases, leaving 10 bases between the germline ends. The DNA for the CDR3 is TGTGCCAGCAGCTCGCCCACAGGGCCCCAGCATTTT. Translated, it gives CASSSPTGPQHF.

This clonotype was seen a few times. The DNA for the CDR3 is TGCCTGTGGGCAGGGGGAAATGAGACCCAGTACTTC. Protein: CLWAGGNETQYF. The chain combines TRBV29-1 with TRBJ2-5, with 7 bases identical to TRBD1. In germline, CDR1 is SQVTM, CDR2 ANQGSEA. CDR3 length: 12 residues.